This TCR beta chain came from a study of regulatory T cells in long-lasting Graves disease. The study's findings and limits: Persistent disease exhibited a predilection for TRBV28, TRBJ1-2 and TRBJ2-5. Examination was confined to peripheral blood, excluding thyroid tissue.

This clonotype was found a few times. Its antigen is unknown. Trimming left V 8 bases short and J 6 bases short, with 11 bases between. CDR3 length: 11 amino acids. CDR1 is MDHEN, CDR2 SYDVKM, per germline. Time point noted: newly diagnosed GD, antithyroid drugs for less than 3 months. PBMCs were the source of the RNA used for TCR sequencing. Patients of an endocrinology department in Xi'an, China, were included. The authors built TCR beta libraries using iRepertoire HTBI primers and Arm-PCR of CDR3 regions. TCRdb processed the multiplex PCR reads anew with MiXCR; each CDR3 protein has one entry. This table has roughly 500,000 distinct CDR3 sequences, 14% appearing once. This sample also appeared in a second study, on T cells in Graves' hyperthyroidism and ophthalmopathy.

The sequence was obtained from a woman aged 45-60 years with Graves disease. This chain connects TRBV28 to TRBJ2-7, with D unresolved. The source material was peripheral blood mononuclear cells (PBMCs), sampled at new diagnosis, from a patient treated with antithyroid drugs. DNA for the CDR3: TGTGCCAGCTCCGTGGTGAGCGAGCAGTACTTC. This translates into CASSVVSEQYF.